Listed below are T cell receptor beta chains from one sample, sequenced in a study of spatial heterogeneity in lung cancer. TCRdb fed the 5' RACE reads into MiXCR, producing one record per CDR3 protein. The sample has more than 75,000 distinct CDR3 sequences, roughly a fifth seen once. The sequenced sample was PBMCs, obtained at follow-up. Receptor source: a male donor with early-stage non-small cell lung cancer. The CDR3 runs from the conserved cysteine through the conserved F or W. The D gene is left open where the match is weak. Only some rows state a clone size, as once, few, many or a class for expanded clones.

J gene | D gene | V gene | clone size | CDR3 DNA | CDR3 protein
TRBJ1-6 | . | TRBV20-1 | few | TGCAGTGCTAGCGCGGCCAGCGAGAGCTCCTATAATTCACCCCTCCACTTT | CSASAASESSYNSPLHF
TRBJ2-5 | TRBD2 | TRBV4-3 | many | TGCGCCAGCAGCCAGGTCCGGGGGGGGCGCGAGACCCAGTACTTC | CASSQVRGGRETQYF
TRBJ2-1 | . | TRBV6-1 | few | TGTGCCAGCAGTGAAGTGGCGGCCATTTACAATGAGCAGTTCTTC | CASSEVAAIYNEQFF
TRBJ2-7 | . | TRBV20-1 | . | TGCAGTGCGTCCCAACGGGCCAGGGGGCTATCTAGCGGGCAGTACTTC | CSASQRARGLSSGQYF
TRBJ1-4 | . | TRBV6-2/TRBV6-3 | few | TGTGCCAGCAGCTATGGCGAGGCAGGCGATGAAAAACTGTTTTTT | CASSYGEAGDEKLFF
TRBJ2-7 | . | TRBV7-2 | . | TGTGCCAGCAGCTTACGCTCGCGAAACTACGAGCAGTACTTC | CASSLRSRNYEQYF
TRBJ1-5 | . | TRBV6-1 | . | TGTGCCAGTCACACCAGCCACAATCAGCCCCAGCATTTT | CASHTSHNQPQHF
TRBJ2-3 | TRBD2 | TRBV5-1 | few | TGCGCCAGCAGTCCTTTCGGGACTAGCGGGGGAACTAGCACAGATACGCAGTATTTT | CASSPFGTSGGTSTDTQYF
TRBJ2-7 | TRBD2 | TRBV11-2 | . | TGTGCCAGCAGCGTACTAGCGGGTCCCTCCGGAGAGCAGTACTTC | CASSVLAGPSGEQYF
TRBJ1-4 | . | TRBV7-2 | . | TGTGCCAGCAGCTTATACGGCAGAAGAGATGAAAAACTGTTTTTT | CASSLYGRRDEKLFF
TRBJ1-2 | . | TRBV10-3 | . | TGTGCCATCAGTGAGGACACTAACTATGGCTACACCTTC | CAISEDTNYGYTF
TRBJ2-1 | . | TRBV7-2 | few | TGTGCCAGCAGCTCAGACAGGTACAATGAGCAGTTCTTC | CASSSDRYNEQFF
TRBJ1-6 | . | TRBV6-2/TRBV6-3 | many | TGTGCCAGCAGTTACTCGACAGGATCTTCTAATTCACCCCTCCACTTT | CASSYSTGSSNSPLHF
TRBJ1-1 | . | TRBV4-3 | few | TGCGCCAGCAGCCAAGAGCCCATTATGAACACTGAAGCTTTCTTT | CASSQEPIMNTEAFF
TRBJ1-6 | TRBD1 | TRBV20-1 | few | TGCAGTGCTAGAGGTGGGACAGGGGTACGTCTTTCACCCCTCCACTTT | CSARGGTGVRLSPLHF
TRBJ1-2 | . | TRBV5-6 | . | TGTGCCAGCAGCTTGGTGTCAGGAGCTAACTATGGCTACACCTTC | CASSLVSGANYGYTF
TRBJ2-3 | . | TRBV29-1 | . | TGCAGCGTTGGTGTCACCTTGAACACAGATACGCAGTATTTT | CSVGVTLNTDTQYF
TRBJ1-5 | . | TRBV19 | . | TGTGCCAGTAGTAACTTCCGGGACATCCGCAATCAGCCCCAGCATTTT | CASSNFRDIRNQPQHF
TRBJ1-1 | . | TRBV9 | few | TGTGCCAGCAGCGTTCGAGGGGGCACTGAAGCTTTCTTT | CASSVRGGTEAFF
TRBJ1-2 | . | TRBV2 | . | TGTGCCGGCCAGGGAGCTAACTATGGCTACACCTTC | CAGQGANYGYTF
TRBJ2-2 | TRBD2 | TRBV7-8 | . | TGTGCCAGCATCAAGGGGCGACTAGCGGTCGGCGGGGAGCTGTTTTTT | CASIKGRLAVGGELFF
TRBJ2-1 | TRBD1 | TRBV5-1 | few | TGCGCCAGCAGCTTAGGGGGCCAGGGCAGGGACAATGAGCAGTTCTTC | CASSLGGQGRDNEQFF
TRBJ2-7 | TRBD1 | TRBV2 | few | TGTGCCAGCAATACACCGGGACAGAATTCCTACGAGCAGTACTTC | CASNTPGQNSYEQYF
TRBJ2-7 | TRBD2 | TRBV20-1 | many | TGCAGTGCAGTCCCAATGACTAGCGGGTCCTACGAGCAGTACTTC | CSAVPMTSGSYEQYF
TRBJ2-7 | . | TRBV19 | . | TGTGCCAGTAGTTGGCAGGGAGGCGACGAGCAGTACTTC | CASSWQGGDEQYF
TRBJ2-3 | TRBD1 | TRBV12-3/TRBV12-4 | . | TGTGCCAGCAGTTTAGCCTATAATGAGGGACAGGTCACAGATACGCAGTATTTT | CASSLAYNEGQVTDTQYF
TRBJ2-1 | . | TRBV27 | few | TGTGCCAGCAGTCCAGCGGAGGCCTACAATGAGCAGTTCTTC | CASSPAEAYNEQFF
TRBJ1-2 | . | TRBV5-6 | few | TGTGCCAGCAGCGAAGGGGTTATCTATGGCTACACCTTC | CASSEGVIYGYTF
TRBJ1-1 | . | TRBV7-9 | . | TGTGCCAGCAGCTTAGAGGCACCTATGAACACTGAAGCTTTCTTT | CASSLEAPMNTEAFF
TRBJ2-5 | . | TRBV12-3/TRBV12-4 | . | TGTGCCAGCAGTTTCGGTAGAGGGGAGACCCAGTACTTC | CASSFGRGETQYF
TRBJ1-2 | . | TRBV20-1 | . | TGCAGTGCACAGCTTCAGGGTAGGATTTATGGCTACACCTTC | CSAQLQGRIYGYTF
TRBJ1-2 | . | TRBV12-3/TRBV12-4 | few | TGTGCCAGCAGCCGGGCCCGGGTGGAGGGCTACACCTTC | CASSRARVEGYTF
TRBJ2-2 | TRBD1 | TRBV20-1 | . | TGCAGTGCAGACAGGGCAGGCGGGGAGCTGTTTTTT | CSADRAGGELFF
TRBJ2-3 | TRBD2 | TRBV25-1 | . | TGTGCCAGCAAAGGGGACTACGACACAGATACGCAGTATTTT | CASKGDYDTDTQYF
TRBJ2-1 | TRBD2 | TRBV12-3/TRBV12-4 | few | TGTGCCAGCAGTCGCCGGACTAGCGGGGGAACCTACAATGAGCAGTTCTTC | CASSRRTSGGTYNEQFF
TRBJ2-7 | . | TRBV10-3 | few | TGTGCCATCAGTGACCTTTCCTACGAGCAGTACTTC | CAISDLSYEQYF
TRBJ2-2 | . | TRBV7-9 | . | TGTGCCAGCAGCTTACGAGAAAACACCGGGGAGCTGTTTTTT | CASSLRENTGELFF
TRBJ2-3 | . | TRBV5-5 | . | TGTGCCAGCAGCCGCCAGGAACTCAGGGATTTTCCAGATACGCAGTATTTT | CASSRQELRDFPDTQYF
TRBJ1-5 | . | TRBV5-1 | many | TGCGCCAGCTCCGCGGGGCCGGGGCAGCCCCAGCATTTT | CASSAGPGQPQHF
TRBJ2-2 | TRBD1 | TRBV7-8 | few | TGTGCCAGCAGCCGGACAGGGCGGGACACCGGGGAGCTGTTTTTT | CASSRTGRDTGELFF
TRBJ2-1 | . | TRBV14 | . | TGTGCCAGCAGCCAAGACAGGGCGTACAATGAGCAGTTCTTC | CASSQDRAYNEQFF
TRBJ2-1 | . | TRBV7-7 | . | TGTGCCAGCAGCCGCACTAGGTTCAATGAGCAGTTCTTC | CASSRTRFNEQFF